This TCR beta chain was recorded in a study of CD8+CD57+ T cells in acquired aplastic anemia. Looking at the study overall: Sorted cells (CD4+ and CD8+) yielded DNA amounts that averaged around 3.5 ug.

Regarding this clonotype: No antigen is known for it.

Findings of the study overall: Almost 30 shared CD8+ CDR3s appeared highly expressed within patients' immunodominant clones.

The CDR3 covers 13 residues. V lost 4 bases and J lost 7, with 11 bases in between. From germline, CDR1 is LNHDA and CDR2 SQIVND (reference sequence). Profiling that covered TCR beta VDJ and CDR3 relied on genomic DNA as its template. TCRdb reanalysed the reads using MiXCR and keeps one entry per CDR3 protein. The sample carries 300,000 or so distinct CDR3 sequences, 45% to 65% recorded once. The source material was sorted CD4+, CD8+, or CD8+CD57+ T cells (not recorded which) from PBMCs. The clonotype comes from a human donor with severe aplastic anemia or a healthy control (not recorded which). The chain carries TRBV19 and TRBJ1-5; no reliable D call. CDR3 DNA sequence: TGTGCCAGTAGTAAGGAGAGGAGGCAGCCCCAGCATTTT. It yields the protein CASSKERRQPQHF.